Shown below are 19 T cell receptor beta chains from a single sample sequenced in a study of PD-1 blockade in mismatch repair-deficient tumors. This table comes from immunoSEQ multiplex PCR, and its TCRdb copy is limited to in-frame clones, with some not included. The table includes under 50,000 clones, roughly 84% detected once. The sample was PBMCs, taken around 40 weeks after starting pembrolizumab. Receptors were obtained from an adult with mismatch repair-deficient cancer.

The chain recombines TRBV7-3 with TRBJ2-1, with TRBD1 identical over 8 bases. The V and J ends lost 6 bases and 15 bases, in that order; junction bases with no gene match: 10. The length of the CDR3 is 12 residues. CDR1 is SGHTA and CDR2 is FQGTGA in the germline V gene. Here the CDR3 reads CASRSRTGWLFF. DNA for the CDR3: TGTGCCAGCAGGTCCAGGACAGGGTGGCTGTTCTTC.

The V call is TRBV7-9, the J call TRBJ2-7, with a weak D call TRBD1 (5 bases). CDR1 is SEHNR and CDR2 is FQNEAQ in the germline V gene (reference sequence). V was shortened by 3 bases and J by 3 bases, with 6 bases between the two germline ends. The CDR3 is 12 residues long. CDR3 DNA: TGTGCCAGCAGCTTTCAGGGCTACGAGCAGTACTTC. This sequence encodes CASSFQGYEQYF.

The V call is TRBV18, the J call TRBJ2-7; tentative D call: TRBD1 (6 bases). CDR1 and CDR2 (germline): KGHSH, LQKENI. V dropped 2 bases and J dropped 3 bases, with 14 bases sitting between them. CDR3 length equals 15 residues. The CDR3 bases are TGTGCCAGCTCACCAGCCCGGACAGCCGGCTACGAGCAGTACTTC. Translation: CASSPARTAGYEQYF.

CDR3 nucleotide sequence: TGTGCCAGCTGCACAAGCCCGACAGGGGGCGGCGGCTACACCTTC. Its translation: CASCTSPTGGGGYTF. The V gene is TRBV2, the J gene TRBJ1-2; 10 bases align to TRBD1. This CDR3 has 15 residues. Germline V gives CDR1 SNHLY, CDR2 FYNNEI. Trimming cost V 8 bases and J 8 bases; bases outside gene matches: 14.

J is TRBJ2-2 and V is TRBV7-9; 7 bases line up with TRBD1. The CDR3 loop spans 15 amino acids. Trimming took 5 bases from V and 1 from J; bases not matched to a gene: 4. Germline CDR1 reads SEHNR; CDR2 reads FQNEAQ (reference sequence). The CDR3 nucleotides read TGTGCCAGCAGCACCGGGACAGAGAACACCGGGGAGCTGTTTTTT. Translated: CASSTGTENTGELFF.

The CDR3 sequence: CASSLSITRGQETQYF. CDR3 nucleotides: TGTGCCAGCAGCTTAAGTATAACGAGAGGGCAAGAGACCCAGTACTTC. J is TRBJ2-5 and V is TRBV7-9; a weak D match, TRBD2 (5 bases). The germline gives CDR1 SEHNR, CDR2 FQNEAQ (reference sequence). Trimming removed 2 bases at V and 2 bases at J, with 15 bases between. The CDR3 spans 16 residues.

The CDR3 bases are TGTGCCAGCAGCATGACAGGGGCTGACACTGAAGCTTTCTTT. This translates into CASSMTGADTEAFF. The V gene is TRBV5-5, the J gene TRBJ1-1; 8 nucleotides align to TRBD1. Looked up from germline, CDR1 is SGHKS and CDR2 is YYEKEE (reference sequence). CDR3 length: 14 residues. The junction had 5 bases not matched to a gene; V was cut back by 4 bases and J by 3 bases.

The chain has TRBV5-1 and TRBJ2-5; 8 nucleotides align to TRBD1. The CDR3 is 15 residues long. V lost 4 bases and J lost 1; bases outside the gene matches: 6. Looked up from germline, CDR1 is SGHRS and CDR2 is YFSETQ. CDR3 residues: CASSQMGTGQETQYF. In nucleotides, the CDR3 is TGCGCCAGCAGCCAGATGGGGACAGGCCAAGAGACCCAGTACTTC.

The J gene is TRBJ2-1, the V gene TRBV6-5, with D maybe TRBD1 (7 bases). Germline CDR1 MNHEY, CDR2 SVGAGI. Deletions cut 3 bases from V and 10 bases from J, with 10 bases between. The CDR3 has 12 residues. The CDR3 here is CASSYQGGEQFF. CDR3 nucleotides: TGTGCCAGCAGTTATCAGGGGGGAGAGCAGTTCTTC.

This clone has only a few counts. The V call is TRBV7-9, the J call TRBJ2-7; the D gene is possibly TRBD1 (5 bases). V was clipped by 1 base and J by 3 bases, with 10 bases between them. Looked up from germline, CDR1 is SEHNR and CDR2 is FQNEAQ (reference sequence). The CDR3 runs to 14 residues. CDR3 amino acids: CASSLGQGYYEQYF. CDR3 DNA: TGTGCCAGCAGCTTAGGTCAGGGCTACTACGAGCAGTACTTC. The full variable domain, its missing parts supplied by reference TRBV7-9 and TRBJ2-7, is DTGVSQNPRHKITKRGQNVTFRCDPISEHNRLYWYRQTLGQGPEFLTYFQNEAQLEKSRLLSDRFSAERPKGSFSTLEIQRTEQGDSAMYLCASSLGQGYYEQYFGPGTRLTVT.

This chain links TRBV9 with TRBJ2-7; D unclear. This CDR3 spans 13 amino acids. The germline gives CDR1 SGDLS, CDR2 YYNGEE. V lost 2 bases and J 3 bases, leaving 9 bases between the germline ends. In nucleotides, the CDR3 is TGTGCCAGCAGCGTTACTCTAAACTACGAGCAGTACTTC. Translating gives CASSVTLNYEQYF.

The rearrangement links TRBV5-4 to TRBJ2-7; no clear D. The CDR3 loop spans 14 amino acids. The ends were cut back, 2 bases at V and 4 bases at J, with 13 bases in the middle. Germline lookup yields CDR1 SGHNT and CDR2 YYREEE (reference sequence). CDR3 sequence: CASSFSGGRYEQYF. CDR3 bases: TGTGCCAGCAGCTTTTCAGGTGGCAGGTACGAGCAGTACTTC.

This clone was detected only once. This chain uses TRBV6-1 with TRBJ1-3; D ambiguous. V dropped 6 bases and J dropped 0 bases, with 9 bases sitting between them. Germline lookup yields CDR1 MNHNS and CDR2 SASEGT. The CDR3 has 14 residues. In DNA form, the CDR3 reads TGTGCCAGCAGATCCCTATACTCTGGAAACACCATATATTTT. This codes for CASRSLYSGNTIYF.

The J gene is TRBJ1-5, the V gene TRBV11-2, with a possible D match to TRBD1 (5 bases). The CDR3 sequence is 15 residues long. Germline values: CDR1 SGHAT, CDR2 FQNNGV. Trimming stripped 5 bases from V and 0 bases from J, with 11 bases between. The CDR3 nucleotides are TGTGCCAGCAGCCCCGGACATATTAGCAATCAGCCCCAGCATTTT. Translation gives CASSPGHISNQPQHF.

The CDR3 spells CAWKDRVYQETQYF. The CDR3 bases are TGTGCCTGGAAGGACAGGGTGTACCAAGAGACCCAGTACTTC. The genes are TRBV30 and TRBJ2-5, with 8 bases matching TRBD1. The CDR3 sequence is 14 residues long. Germline CDR1 GTSNPN, CDR2 SVGIG (reference sequence). J gave up 0 bases and V 4 bases, and 4 bases lay outside the gene matches.

J is TRBJ2-3 and V is TRBV30, with 7 bases lining up with TRBD2. This CDR3 comprises 15 residues. Germline CDR1 reads GTSNPN; CDR2 reads SVGIG (reference sequence). The ends lost 3 bases at V and 4 bases at J; junction bases unmatched: 10. The DNA for the CDR3 is TGTGCCTGGAGAGTCCTCTGGACTAGTTCAGATACGCAGTATTTT. It is translated as CAWRVLWTSSDTQYF. The variable domain in full, completed from reference TRBV30 and TRBJ2-3, reads SQTIHQWPATLVQPVGSPLSLECTVEGTSNPNLYWYRQAAGRGLQLLFYSVGIGQISSEVPQNLSASRPQDRQFILSSKKLLLSDSGFYLCAWRVLWTSSDTQYFGPGTRLTVL.

This clone was detected only a few times. This chain joins TRBV30 and TRBJ2-7; D is perhaps TRBD1 (6 bases). The CDR3 runs 15 residues. Germline CDR1 reads GTSNPN; CDR2 reads SVGIG (reference sequence). Trimming left V 0 bases short and J 1 base short, with 13 bases between. The CDR3 here is CAWSVWGRGSYEQYF. CDR3 bases: TGTGCCTGGAGTGTCTGGGGCAGGGGATCCTACGAGCAGTACTTC.

The rearrangement uses TRBV2 and TRBJ2-3; TRBD2 aligns across 8 bases. CDR1 is SNHLY and CDR2 is FYNNEI in the germline V gene. V lost 10 bases to trimming and J lost 2 bases; unmatched junction nucleotides: 11. CDR3 length equals 15 residues. CDR3 sequence: CATSGTRLITDTQYF. The CDR3, as DNA: TGTGCCACGAGCGGGACTAGACTTATCACAGATACGCAGTATTTT.

The chain is built from TRBV6-6 and TRBJ2-1, with D possibly TRBD1 on 6 matching bases. The CDR3 runs 11 residues. Looked up from germline, CDR1 is MNHNY and CDR2 is SVGAGI (reference sequence). Trimming took 8 bases from V and 6 from J, leaving 8 bases between them. The CDR3 DNA reads as TGTGCCAGCTTCAGGGGCAATGAGCAGTTCTTC. Its translation is CASFRGNEQFF.